The 9 T cell receptor beta chains below all came from one sample that was sequenced in a study of Ad26.COV2.S vaccination and SARS-CoV-2 variants. This sample's treatment: around 19 received Ad26.COV2.S at low or high dose, single or two shots; 5 received placebo; per-sample allocation not given. Specimens were obtained on day 63 following the first vaccine or placebo injection. Only in-frame clones appear in the TCRdb table, and some are missing; sequencing was by immunoSEQ multiplex PCR. The sample carries 500,000 or so clones, around 88% recorded once. Material: peripheral blood, obtained in a trial of Ad26.COV2.S vaccine versus placebo. The receptor source for this set is a person aged 18-60 years who received the Ad26.COV2.S COVID-19 vaccine or a placebo.

The rearrangement links TRBV11-2 to TRBJ2-3, with TRBD2 matching over 11 bases. The CDR3 contains 16 residues. With V trimmed by 8 bases and J by 4 bases, 11 bases remained unmatched. Germline values: CDR1 SGHAT, CDR2 FQNNGV. The CDR3 DNA reads as TGTGCCAGCGCCAGGCGGCTAGCGGGAGGCTCAGATACGCAGTATTTT. This sequence encodes CASARRLAGGSDTQYF.

This clone was seen only a few times. The V and J genes are TRBV5-1 and TRBJ1-2, with 7 bases aligning to TRBD1. The CDR3 totals 15 residues. The V and J ends lost 3 bases and 7 bases, in that order; junction bases with no gene match: 12. CDR1 SGHRS and CDR2 YFSETQ come from the germline V gene. The chain's CDR3 is CASSSPSTGLGGYTF. Here the CDR3 DNA reads TGCGCCAGCAGCTCCCCCTCGACAGGGCTGGGTGGCTACACCTTC.

The rearrangement links TRBV7-9 to TRBJ2-1; D uncertain. The CDR3 runs to 18 residues. V was shortened by 5 bases and J by 0 bases, with 20 bases between the two germline ends. Germline values: CDR1 SEHNR, CDR2 FQNEAQ (reference sequence). CDR3 DNA sequence: TGTGCCAGCAGCCCCCCGGCCCGGAACCGGAGCTCCTACAATGAGCAGTTCTTC. As protein: CASSPPARNRSSYNEQFF. Filled out from reference TRBV7-9 and TRBJ2-1, the complete variable domain reads DTGVSQNPRHKITKRGQNVTFRCDPISEHNRLYWYRQTLGQGPEFLTYFQNEAQLEKSRLLSDRFSAERPKGSFSTLEIQRTEQGDSAMYLCASSPPARNRSSYNEQFFGPGTRLTVL.

The chain uses TRBV10-1 and TRBJ2-3, with D tentatively TRBD2 (5 bases). The germline V gene has CDR1 WNHNN and CDR2 SYGVQD (reference sequence). The CDR3 spans 13 residues. Trimming removed 10 bases at V and 0 bases at J, with 11 bases between. The CDR3 region has the DNA TGCGCCACCTTAAGAGGGAGCACAGATACGCAGTATTTT. Its protein is CATLRGSTDTQYF.

This chain links TRBV6-5 with TRBJ2-7; TRBD1 aligns across 9 bases. Germline-derived CDR1 and CDR2 are MNHEY and SVGAGI. J was trimmed by 2 bases and V by 7 bases; bases with no gene match: 3. The CDR3 sequence is 13 residues long. The CDR3 nucleotides read TGTGCCAGCAAGGGACAGGGCCCCTACGAGCAGTACTTC. Translated: CASKGQGPYEQYF.

The chain carries TRBV29-1 and TRBJ2-1, with TRBD2 matching over 7 bases. The CDR3 is made up of 15 amino acids. Germline values: CDR1 SQVTM, CDR2 ANQGSEA. Trimming took 5 bases from V and 3 from J; bases not matched to a gene: 10. CDR3 sequence reads: CSVPGGGQFYNEQFF. DNA for the CDR3: TGCAGCGTTCCGGGCGGGGGTCAGTTCTACAATGAGCAGTTCTTC.

The chain has TRBV14 and TRBJ2-1; 11 nucleotides agree with TRBD2. Germline V gene lookup returns CDR1 SGHDN and CDR2 FVKESK. The CDR3 contains 16 residues. V gave up 4 bases and J gave up 4 bases; unmatched junction bases: 6. The CDR3 loop is CASSLRTSGWYNEQFF. The CDR3 nucleotides are TGTGCCAGCAGCCTTCGGACTAGCGGGTGGTACAATGAGCAGTTCTTC.

This sequence joins TRBV7-9 and TRBJ2-7, with D possibly TRBD1 on 6 matching bases. V lost 5 bases and J 5 bases, leaving 19 bases between the germline ends. CDR1 is SEHNR and CDR2 is FQNEAQ in the germline V gene (reference sequence). The length of the CDR3 is 15 residues. The CDR3, as DNA: TGTGCCAGCAGCCCCCTCATTGGCAGGGGCCACGAGCAGTACTTC. It translates to CASSPLIGRGHEQYF.

The chain links TRBV6-2 or TRBV6-3 to TRBJ2-1; 13 positions agree with TRBD2. Germline V lookup: CDR1 MNHEY, CDR2 SVGEGT. The CDR3 is 15 amino acids. Trimming removed 2 bases from V and 12 bases from J; junction bases left unmatched: 7. Here the CDR3 reads CASSYPGLAGPRQFF. The CDR3 region has the DNA TGTGCCAGCAGTTACCCGGGACTAGCGGGACCCCGGCAGTTCTTC.